The clone carrying this T cell receptor beta chain has ten or more counts. What it recognizes is unknown. The lymph nodes were axillary draining lymph nodes from breast cancer patients. The sample originates from a study of breast tumors, draining lymph nodes, adjacent tissues. Study results and caveats: Compared with basal-like, luminal-like tumors shared significantly more repertoire with nontumor tissue. Findings are consistent with lymph node origin and intratumoral expansion of most tumor T cells. Tumors had less TCR diversity than lymph nodes, more than nontumor tissue.

MiXCR was run by TCRdb on the multiplex PCR reads, yielding one entry per CDR3 protein. The sample lists fewer than 250,000 distinct CDR3 sequences, roughly 32% occurring once. This CDR3 is built from 15 residues. CDR1 SGHTA and CDR2 FQGNSA come from the germline V gene. The V and J ends lost 6 bases and 4 bases respectively, with 18 bases between them. This rearrangement joins TRBV7-2 to TRBJ1-2; no reliable D call. The TCR originated in a female donor with breast cancer. Some clones in this sample may be carry-over from other donors' samples. The sample was axillary lymph node tissue. The CDR3 bases are TGTGCCAGCAGTCGCGGTCGCTGGAGACGCTATGGCTACACCTTC. Its protein product is CASSRGRWRRYGYTF.